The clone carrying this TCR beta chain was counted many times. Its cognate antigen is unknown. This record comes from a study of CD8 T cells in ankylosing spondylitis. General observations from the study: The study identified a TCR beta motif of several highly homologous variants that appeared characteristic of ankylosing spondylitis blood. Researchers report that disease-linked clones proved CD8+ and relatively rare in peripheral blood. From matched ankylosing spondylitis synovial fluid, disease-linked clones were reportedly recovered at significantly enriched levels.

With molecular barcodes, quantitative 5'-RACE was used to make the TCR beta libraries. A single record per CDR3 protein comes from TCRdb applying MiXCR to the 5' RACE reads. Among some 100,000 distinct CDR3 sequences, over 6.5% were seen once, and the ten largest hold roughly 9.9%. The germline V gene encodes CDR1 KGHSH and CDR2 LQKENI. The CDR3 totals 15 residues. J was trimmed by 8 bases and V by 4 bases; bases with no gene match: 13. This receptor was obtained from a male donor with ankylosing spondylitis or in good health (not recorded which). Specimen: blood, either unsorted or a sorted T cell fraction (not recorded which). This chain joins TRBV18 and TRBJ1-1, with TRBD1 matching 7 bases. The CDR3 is CASSLFGGGSGEAFF. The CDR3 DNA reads TGTGCCAGCTCACTATTCGGAGGGGGCTCAGGCGAAGCTTTCTTT.